What follows is one TCR beta chain and its context. The CDR3 runs 15 residues. The V gene's germline CDR1 is SGHAT and CDR2 FQNNGV. Trimming removed 3 bases from V and 3 bases from J; junction bases left unmatched: 8. The sample is drawn from a study of blood T cell repertoires in COVID-19. Study in general: Samples taken during acute and convalescent COVID-19 were collected in the United States, Italy and Spain.

Per the original data handling: Estimated nucleated cell counts came from reference gene primer amplification. Using immunoSEQ multiplex PCR, the repertoire was profiled, and TCRdb retains in-frame clones only, with some absent. V, J and clone size reflect that table, while D and trimming were determined from the DNA. The sample comprises about 200,000 clones, 85% of which are singletons, and roughly 0.91% rests with the top ten. The source material was peripheral blood. The TCR sequence derives from a man aged 55 to 70 with COVID-19, enrolled during active disease. This sequence joins TRBV11-2 and TRBJ2-7; 7 positions match TRBD1. The CDR3 is CASSFADRASYEQYF. The CDR3 DNA sequence: TGTGCCAGCAGCTTCGCTGACAGGGCAAGCTACGAGCAGTACTTC. The complete variable domain, with remaining parts taken from reference TRBV11-2 and TRBJ2-7, reads EAGVAQSPRYKIIEKRQSVAFWCNPISGHATLYWYQQILGQGPKLLIQFQNNGVVDDSQLPKDRFSAERLKGVDSTLKIQPAKLEDSAVYLCASSFADRASYEQYFGPGTRLTVT.